Presented here are 20 T cell receptor beta chains from one specimen sequenced in a study of resident and recirculating memory T cells in vitiligo. Using immunoSEQ multiplex PCR, the repertoire was profiled, and TCRdb retains in-frame clones only, with some absent. This sample carries about 45,000 clones, over 90% of them seen once, and the ten largest clones take 4.5% to 5%. The sequenced sample was blood. Receptors were obtained from a male donor with vitiligo.

The chain links TRBV7-6 to TRBJ1-4; 10 nucleotides line up with TRBD1. Losses at the gene ends were 5 bases for V and 6 bases for J; bases not matched to a gene: 6. The CDR3 runs 15 residues. Looked up from germline, CDR1 is SGHVS and CDR2 is FNYEAQ. This chain's CDR3 is CASSRTGTGDEKLFF. DNA of the CDR3: TGTGCCAGCAGCCGTACCGGGACAGGGGATGAAAAACTGTTTTTT.

This chain links TRBV19 with TRBJ1-3, with D maybe TRBD1 (5 bases). Trimming pared 1 base from V and 0 bases from J, leaving 13 bases between. The CDR3 has 17 residues. Germline V gene sequence: CDR1 LNHDA, CDR2 SQIVND (reference sequence). CDR3 region: CASSIGGGALSGNTIYF. DNA for the CDR3: TGTGCCAGTAGTATAGGAGGCGGGGCGCTCTCTGGAAACACCATATATTTT.

The chain employs TRBV27 and TRBJ2-7; D is unclear. The CDR3 is 13 residues long. CDR1 is MNHEY, CDR2 SMNVEV, per germline (reference sequence). The V end was cut by 5 bases, the J end by 2 bases, with 10 bases between. The CDR3 region is CASSPFPPYEQYF. Here the CDR3 DNA reads TGTGCCAGCAGTCCCTTCCCTCCCTACGAGCAGTACTTC.

V gene TRBV7-9 combines with J gene TRBJ2-3, with D possibly TRBD1 on 6 matching bases. The CDR3 spans 13 residues. Germline CDR1 and CDR2: SEHNR and FQNEAQ (reference sequence). The germline V and J ends were trimmed by 8 bases and 4 bases, with 13 bases remaining between them. The CDR3 here is CASGQGIADTQYF. Here the CDR3 DNA reads TGTGCCAGCGGGCAGGGGATCGCAGATACGCAGTATTTT.

V usage is TRBV9 and J usage is TRBJ2-2; the match to TRBD2 covers 7 bases. V shed 0 bases and J 4 bases; nucleotides not matched to a gene: 9. The CDR3 extends over 17 amino acids. The germline V gene encodes CDR1 SGDLS and CDR2 YYNGEE. The CDR3 nucleotides are TGTGCCAGCAGCGTAGCCCCCATGGGCGGGAGCACCGGGGAGCTGTTTTTT. This translates into CASSVAPMGGSTGELFF.

This chain connects TRBV6-6 to TRBJ2-1; TRBD2 aligns across 9 bases. CDR3 length equals 14 residues. V shed 7 bases and J 4 bases; nucleotides not matched to a gene: 5. Germline V gene lookup returns CDR1 MNHNY and CDR2 SVGAGI (reference sequence). CDR3 residues: CASTGAGGYNEQFF. The CDR3 coding sequence is TGTGCCAGCACAGGAGCGGGGGGTTACAATGAGCAGTTCTTC.

The table lists this clone with a count of one. Other DNA sequences in the sample encode the same CDR3. The genes are TRBV2 and TRBJ2-2; 8 nucleotides align to TRBD2. This CDR3 has 15 amino acids. J gave up 3 bases and V 4 bases, and 4 bases lay outside the gene matches. Germline CDR1 reads SNHLY; CDR2 reads FYNNEI. The CDR3 nucleotides are TGTGCCAGCAGTGCGTTCGGGGGGGACACCGGGGAGCTGTTTTTT. Translation gives CASSAFGGDTGELFF.

This clone was seen just once. This sequence joins TRBV7-8 and TRBJ1-1; 7 bases agree with TRBD1. The CDR3 has 13 residues. In germline, CDR1 is SGHVS, CDR2 FQNEAQ. V lost 6 bases and J lost 5; bases outside the gene matches: 6. The CDR3 region is CASRLAGGTEAFF. CDR3 coding DNA: TGTGCCAGCAGACTAGCAGGGGGGACTGAAGCTTTCTTT. The variable domain in full, completed from reference TRBV7-8 and TRBJ1-1, reads GAGVSQSPRYKVAKRGQDVALRCDPISGHVSLFWYQQALGQGPEFLTYFQNEAQLDKSGLPSDRFFAERPEGSVSTLKIQRTQQEDSAVYLCASRLAGGTEAFFGQGTRLTVV.

This clone occurred once. The chain is built from TRBV7-2 and TRBJ2-7; 10 bases fit TRBD2. The CDR3 is 16 amino acids. Germline lookup yields CDR1 SGHTA and CDR2 FQGNSA. V shed 1 base and J 1 base; nucleotides not matched to a gene: 4. This CDR3 reads CASSLVASGGSYEQYF. The DNA of the CDR3 is TGTGCCAGCAGCTTAGTCGCTAGCGGGGGATCCTACGAGCAGTACTTC.

The gene calls are TRBV7-2 and TRBJ1-5; D gene uncertain. Germline CDR1 and CDR2: SGHTA and FQGNSA. The CDR3 length is 15 residues. Trimming cost V 1 base and J 0 bases, with 7 bases left between them. CDR3 nucleotides: TGTGCCAGCAGCTTAGACAATTATAGCAATCAGCCCCAGCATTTT. Amino acid sequence: CASSLDNYSNQPQHF.

The chain is built from TRBV18 and TRBJ2-1, with D possibly TRBD1 on 5 matching bases. The CDR3 runs 11 residues. The germline V gene has CDR1 KGHSH and CDR2 LQKENI. Deletions cut 5 bases from V and 8 bases from J, with 7 bases between. The CDR3 loop reads CASSTRDEQFF. The CDR3 DNA sequence: TGTGCCAGCTCAACCAGGGATGAGCAGTTCTTC.

This rearrangement joins TRBV4-1 to TRBJ2-1, with 16 bases lining up with TRBD2. Trimming cost V 0 bases and J 7 bases; bases outside gene matches: 0. Germline values: CDR1 MGHRA, CDR2 YSYEKL. This CDR3 contains 16 residues. The CDR3 nucleotides are TGCGCCAGCAGCCAAGAGGGACTAGCGGGGGGGAATGAGCAGTTCTTC. As protein: CASSQEGLAGGNEQFF.

The chain combines TRBV6-1 with TRBJ2-7, with 7 bases fitting TRBD1. The CDR3 is made up of 15 amino acids. Germline assignment: CDR1 MNHNS and CDR2 SASEGT. V lost 4 bases and J lost 0; bases outside the gene matches: 6. CDR3 loop: CASSAKWTGSYEQYF. The DNA of the CDR3 is TGTGCCAGCAGTGCGAAATGGACAGGCTCCTACGAGCAGTACTTC.

The V and J genes are TRBV7-2 and TRBJ2-5, with D possibly TRBD2 on 7 matching bases. Germline V gives CDR1 SGHTA, CDR2 FQGNSA. The V end was cut by 2 bases, the J end by 2 bases, with 15 bases between. This CDR3 is built from 16 residues. CDR3 protein: CASSLSSGGGQETQYF. CDR3 DNA sequence: TGTGCCAGCAGCTTAAGTTCGGGGGGCGGTCAAGAGACCCAGTACTTC.

The gene calls are TRBV10-3 and TRBJ1-2, with D tentatively TRBD1 (5 bases). CDR3 length: 13 residues. Germline V gene data show CDR1 as ENHRY and CDR2 as SYGVKD. Trimming pared 6 bases from V and 8 bases from J, leaving 16 bases between. In DNA form, the CDR3 reads TGTGCCATCAGCGTGGACATTACGCGGGGCTACACCTTC. Protein: CAISVDITRGYTF.

The CDR3 is CASSPPWQGGLPSYTF. The CDR3 DNA sequence: TGTGCCAGCAGTCCACCTTGGCAGGGAGGTCTTCCTTCCTACACCTTC. V gene TRBV28 combines with J gene TRBJ1-2, with D perhaps matching TRBD1 (5 bases). Per germline, CDR1 MDHEN and CDR2 SYDVKM. This CDR3 contains 16 residues. The V and J ends lost 5 bases and 10 bases respectively, with 26 bases between them.

This chain links TRBV7-2 with TRBJ2-2, with TRBD2 identical over 7 bases. The CDR3 covers 15 residues. Looked up from germline, CDR1 is SGHTA and CDR2 is FQGNSA. V lost 0 bases, J lost 6 bases, and 4 bases stayed unmatched. This CDR3 is CASSLAGLIAGELFF. As DNA, the CDR3 is TGTGCCAGCAGCTTAGCGGGACTAATAGCCGGGGAGCTGTTTTTT.

The chain is built from TRBV5-1 and TRBJ2-6; 9 bases are a match to TRBD2. The ends lost 0 bases at V and 5 bases at J; junction bases unmatched: 9. Per the germline V gene, CDR1 is SGHRS and CDR2 is YFSETQ. The CDR3 length is 18 residues. As DNA, the CDR3 is TGCGCCAGCAGCTTGGAGGCGGGGGGGCCGGGTAGGGCCAACGTCCTGACTTTC. The encoded protein is CASSLEAGGPGRANVLTF. The entire variable domain, with the rest obtained from reference TRBV5-1 and TRBJ2-6, is as follows: KAGVTQTPRYLIKTRGQQVTLSCSPISGHRSVSWYQQTPGQGLQFLFEYFSETQRNKGNFPGRFSGRQFSNSRSEMNVSTLELGDSALYLCASSLEAGGPGRANVLTFGAGSRLTVL.

The sample holds one count of this clone. This chain connects TRBV5-6 to TRBJ2-2; 10 nucleotides line up with TRBD2. The CDR3 totals 17 residues. Germline CDR1 SGHDT, CDR2 YYEEEE. V dropped 7 bases and J dropped 6; count of bases not matched to a gene: 15. Written as DNA, the CDR3 is TGTGCCAGCGGACTGATAAGAGCGGGGGGGCCGGCCGGGGAGCTGTTTTTT. Translating gives CASGLIRAGGPAGELFF. Full variable domain (remainder filled in from reference TRBV5-6 and TRBJ2-2): DAGVTQSPTHLIKTRGQQVTLRCSPKSGHDTVSWYQQALGQGPQFIFQYYEEEERQRGNFPDRFSGHQFPNYSSELNVNALLLGDSALYLCASGLIRAGGPAGELFFGEGSRLTVL.

The V call is TRBV4-3, the J call TRBJ1-4; 7 bases align to TRBD1. CDR1 and CDR2 from the germline V gene are LGHNA and YSLEER. With 2 bases clipped from V and 5 bases from J, the junction kept 11 bases outside the gene matches. This CDR3 is built from 17 residues. The CDR3 loop reads CASSQSPHRGGNEKLFF. The CDR3 DNA is TGCGCCAGCAGCCAAAGTCCCCACAGGGGCGGGAATGAAAAACTGTTTTTT.